This T cell receptor (beta chain) was documented in a study of breast tumors, draining lymph nodes, adjacent tissues. This CDR3 region has 12 residues. With 6 bases removed from V and 5 bases from J, the gap between germline ends came to 7 bases. Each CDR3 protein gets one entry after TCRdb re-called the multiplex PCR reads with MiXCR. The sample holds tens of thousands of distinct CDR3 sequences; about 21% are singletons and the top ten take under 9.5%. Study-level findings and limits: Data fit most tumor T cells coming from lymph node, expanding in tumor. Tumor T cell lymph node origin was a supported hypothesis, not proven. Tumor repertoires ranked between lymph nodes and nontumor tissue in diversity, with V and J gene preferences. Luminal-like breast cancer showed significantly higher tumor–nontumor repertoire similarity than basal-like.

This clonotype was observed many times. The antigen is unknown. The receptor's source is a female donor with breast cancer. Some clones in this sample may be carry-over from other donors' samples. The chain employs TRBV12-3 or TRBV12-4 and TRBJ2-2; maybe TRBD1 (6 bases). Sample: breast tumor tissue. Here the CDR3 DNA reads TGTGCCAGCAGCACAGGGACCGGGGAGCTGTTTTTT. Protein product: CASSTGTGELFF.